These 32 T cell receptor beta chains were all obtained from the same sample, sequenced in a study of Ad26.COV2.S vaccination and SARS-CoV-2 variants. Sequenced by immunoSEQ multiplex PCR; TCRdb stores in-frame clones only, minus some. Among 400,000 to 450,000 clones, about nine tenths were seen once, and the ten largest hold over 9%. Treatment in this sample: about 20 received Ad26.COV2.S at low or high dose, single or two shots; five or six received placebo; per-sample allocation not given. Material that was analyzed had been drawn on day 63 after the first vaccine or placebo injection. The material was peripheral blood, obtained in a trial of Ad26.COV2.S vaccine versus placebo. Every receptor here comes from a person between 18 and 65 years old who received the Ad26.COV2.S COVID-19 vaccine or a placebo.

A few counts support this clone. CDR3 sequence reads: CASSVGTYDGELFF. CDR3 nucleotides: TGTGCCAGCAGTGTGGGGACGTATGACGGGGAGCTGTTTTTT. The chain has TRBV6-4 and TRBJ2-2; the D call may be TRBD1 or TRBD2 (5 bases each). Trimming removed 4 bases from V and 7 bases from J, with 13 bases in between. From germline, CDR1 is MRHNA and CDR2 SNTAGT. The CDR3 runs to 14 residues.

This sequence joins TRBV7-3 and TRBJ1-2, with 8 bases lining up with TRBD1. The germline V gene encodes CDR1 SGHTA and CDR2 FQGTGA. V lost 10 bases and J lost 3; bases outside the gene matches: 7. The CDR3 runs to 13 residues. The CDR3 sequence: CANLRGPYYGYTF. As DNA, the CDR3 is TGTGCCAACCTCAGGGGGCCTTACTATGGCTACACCTTC.

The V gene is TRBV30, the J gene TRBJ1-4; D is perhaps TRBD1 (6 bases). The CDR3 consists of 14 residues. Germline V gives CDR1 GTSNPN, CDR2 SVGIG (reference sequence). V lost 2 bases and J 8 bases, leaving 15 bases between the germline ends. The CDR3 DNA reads TGTGCCTGGAGTCGCCGACAGGTTCTAGAAAAACTGTTTTTT. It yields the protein CAWSRRQVLEKLFF.

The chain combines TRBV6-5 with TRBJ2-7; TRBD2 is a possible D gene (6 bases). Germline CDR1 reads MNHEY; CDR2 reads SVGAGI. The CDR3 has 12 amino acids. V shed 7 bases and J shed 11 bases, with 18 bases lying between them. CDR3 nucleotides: TGTGCCAGCATTGTGGGGGGTAGGAGGAAGTACTTC. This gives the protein CASIVGGRRKYF.

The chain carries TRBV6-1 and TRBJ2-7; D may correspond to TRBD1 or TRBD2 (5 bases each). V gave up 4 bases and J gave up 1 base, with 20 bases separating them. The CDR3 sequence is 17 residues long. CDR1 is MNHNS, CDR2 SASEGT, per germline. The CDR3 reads CASSAGTVSSFSYEQYF. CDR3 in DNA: TGTGCCAGCAGTGCCGGGACGGTATCCTCCTTTTCCTACGAGCAGTACTTC.

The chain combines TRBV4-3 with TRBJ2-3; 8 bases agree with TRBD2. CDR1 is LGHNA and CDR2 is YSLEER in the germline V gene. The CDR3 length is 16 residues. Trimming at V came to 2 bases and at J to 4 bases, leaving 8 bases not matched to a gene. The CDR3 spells CASSQSRAGASDTQYF. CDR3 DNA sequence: TGCGCCAGCAGCCAATCCCGAGCGGGAGCATCAGATACGCAGTATTTT.

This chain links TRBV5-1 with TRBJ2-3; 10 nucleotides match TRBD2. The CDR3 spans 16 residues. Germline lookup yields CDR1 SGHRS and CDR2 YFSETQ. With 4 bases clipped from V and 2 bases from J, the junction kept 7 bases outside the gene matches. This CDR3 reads CASSPLAGEITDTQYF. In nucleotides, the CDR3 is TGCGCCAGCAGCCCTCTAGCGGGAGAGATCACAGATACGCAGTATTTT. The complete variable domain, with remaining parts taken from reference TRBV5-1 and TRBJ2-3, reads KAGVTQTPRYLIKTRGQQVTLSCSPISGHRSVSWYQQTPGQGLQFLFEYFSETQRNKGNFPGRFSGRQFSNSRSEMNVSTLELGDSALYLCASSPLAGEITDTQYFGPGTRLTVL.

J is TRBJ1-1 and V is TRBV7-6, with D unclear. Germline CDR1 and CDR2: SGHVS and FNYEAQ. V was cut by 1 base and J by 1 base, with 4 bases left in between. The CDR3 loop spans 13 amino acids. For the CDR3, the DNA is TGTGCCAGCAGCTTAGAAACGAACACTGAAGCTTTCTTT. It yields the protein CASSLETNTEAFF.

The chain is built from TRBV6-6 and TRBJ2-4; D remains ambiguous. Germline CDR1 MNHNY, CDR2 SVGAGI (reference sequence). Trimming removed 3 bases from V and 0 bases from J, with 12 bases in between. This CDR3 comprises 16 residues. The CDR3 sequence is CASSYDTSVAKNIQYF. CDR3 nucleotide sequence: TGTGCCAGCAGTTATGACACCTCAGTAGCCAAAAACATTCAGTACTTC.

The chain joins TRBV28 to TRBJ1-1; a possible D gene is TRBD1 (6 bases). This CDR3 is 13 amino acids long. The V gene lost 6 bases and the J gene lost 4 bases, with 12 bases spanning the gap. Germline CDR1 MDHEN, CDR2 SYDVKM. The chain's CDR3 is CASRGGFVTEAFF. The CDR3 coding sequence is TGTGCCAGCAGGGGGGGCTTCGTCACTGAAGCTTTCTTT.

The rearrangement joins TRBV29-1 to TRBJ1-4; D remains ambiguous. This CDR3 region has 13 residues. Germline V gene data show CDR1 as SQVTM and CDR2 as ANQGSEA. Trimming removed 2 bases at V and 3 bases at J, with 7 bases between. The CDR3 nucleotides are TGCAGCGTTGAAAGGACGCCTAATGAAAAACTGTTTTTT. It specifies CSVERTPNEKLFF. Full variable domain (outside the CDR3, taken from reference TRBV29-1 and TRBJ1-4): SAVISQKPSRDICQRGTSLTIQCQVDSQVTMMFWYRQQPGQSLTLIATANQGSEATYESGFVIDKFPISRPNLTFSTLTVSNMSPEDSSIYLCSVERTPNEKLFFGSGTQLSVL.

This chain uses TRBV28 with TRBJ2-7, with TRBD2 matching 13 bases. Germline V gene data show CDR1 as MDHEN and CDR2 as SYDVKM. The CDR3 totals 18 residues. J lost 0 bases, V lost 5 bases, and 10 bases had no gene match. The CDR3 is CASSTGLAGEWGSYEQYF. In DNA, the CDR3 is TGTGCCAGCAGTACAGGACTAGCGGGAGAGTGGGGCTCCTACGAGCAGTACTTC.

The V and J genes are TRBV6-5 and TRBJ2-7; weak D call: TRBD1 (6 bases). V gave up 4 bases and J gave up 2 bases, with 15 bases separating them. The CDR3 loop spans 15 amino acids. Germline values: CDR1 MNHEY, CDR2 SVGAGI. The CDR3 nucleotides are TGTGCCAGCAGTTTGGGGACATCAGGGGCCTACGAGCAGTACTTC. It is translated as CASSLGTSGAYEQYF.

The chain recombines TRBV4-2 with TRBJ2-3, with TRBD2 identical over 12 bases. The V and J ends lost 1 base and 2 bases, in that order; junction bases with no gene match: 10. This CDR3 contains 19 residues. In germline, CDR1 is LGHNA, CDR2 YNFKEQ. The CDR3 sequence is CASSQGIGLAGGITDTQYF. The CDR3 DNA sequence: TGTGCCAGCAGCCAAGGAATTGGGCTAGCGGGAGGGATCACAGATACGCAGTATTTT.

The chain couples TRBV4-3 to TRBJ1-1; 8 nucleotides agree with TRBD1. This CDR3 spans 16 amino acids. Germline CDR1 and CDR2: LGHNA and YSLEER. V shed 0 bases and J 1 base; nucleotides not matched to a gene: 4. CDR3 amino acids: CASSQEPQGGNTEAFF. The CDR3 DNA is TGCGCCAGCAGCCAAGAACCACAGGGGGGGAACACTGAAGCTTTCTTT.

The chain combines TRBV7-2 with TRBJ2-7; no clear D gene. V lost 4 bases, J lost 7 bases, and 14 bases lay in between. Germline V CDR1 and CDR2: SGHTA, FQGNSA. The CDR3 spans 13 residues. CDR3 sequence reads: CASSWTSAREQYF. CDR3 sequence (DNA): TGTGCCAGCAGCTGGACCTCGGCGCGGGAGCAGTACTTC.

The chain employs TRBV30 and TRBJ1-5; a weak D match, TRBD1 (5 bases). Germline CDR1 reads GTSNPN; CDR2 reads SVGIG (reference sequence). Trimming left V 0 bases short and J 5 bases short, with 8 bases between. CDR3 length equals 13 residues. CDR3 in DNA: TGTGCCTGGAGTGTAGACAGCTATCAGCCCCAGCATTTT. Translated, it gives CAWSVDSYQPQHF.

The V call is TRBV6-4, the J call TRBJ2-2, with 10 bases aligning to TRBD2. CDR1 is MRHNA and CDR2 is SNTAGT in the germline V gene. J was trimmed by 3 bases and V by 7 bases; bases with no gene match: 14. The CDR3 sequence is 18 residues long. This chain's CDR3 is CASIPGLAHQAHTGELFF. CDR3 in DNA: TGTGCCAGCATTCCGGGACTAGCGCACCAAGCCCACACCGGGGAGCTGTTTTTT.

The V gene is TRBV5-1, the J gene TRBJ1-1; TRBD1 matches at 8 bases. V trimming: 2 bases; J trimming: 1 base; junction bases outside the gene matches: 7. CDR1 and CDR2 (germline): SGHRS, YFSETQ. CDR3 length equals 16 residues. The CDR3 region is CASSFTLQGENTEAFF. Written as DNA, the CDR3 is TGCGCCAGCAGCTTTACTCTACAGGGGGAGAACACTGAAGCTTTCTTT.

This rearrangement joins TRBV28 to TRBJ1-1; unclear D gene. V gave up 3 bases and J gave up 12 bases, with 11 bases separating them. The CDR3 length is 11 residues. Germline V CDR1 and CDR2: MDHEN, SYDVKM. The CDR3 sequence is CASSFAQTTFF. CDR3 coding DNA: TGTGCCAGCAGTTTTGCACAGACAACTTTCTTT. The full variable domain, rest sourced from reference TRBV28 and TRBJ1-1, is DVKVTQSSRYLVKRTGEKVFLECVQDMDHENMFWYRQDPGLGLRLIYFSYDVKMKEKGDIPEGYSVSREKKERFSLILESASTNQTSMYLCASSFAQTTFFGQGTRLTVV.

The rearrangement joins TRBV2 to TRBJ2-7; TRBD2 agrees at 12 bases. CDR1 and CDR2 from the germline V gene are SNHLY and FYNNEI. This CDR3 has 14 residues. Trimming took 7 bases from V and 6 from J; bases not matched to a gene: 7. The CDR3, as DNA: TGTGCCAGCACCGTGCTAGCGGGAGGGCTCGAGCAGTACTTC. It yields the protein CASTVLAGGLEQYF.

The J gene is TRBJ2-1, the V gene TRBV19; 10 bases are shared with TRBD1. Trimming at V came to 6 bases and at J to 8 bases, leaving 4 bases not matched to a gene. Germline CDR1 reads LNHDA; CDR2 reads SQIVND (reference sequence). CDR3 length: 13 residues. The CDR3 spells CASSRDRGHEQFF. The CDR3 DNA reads TGTGCCAGTAGCCGGGACAGGGGTCATGAGCAGTTCTTC.

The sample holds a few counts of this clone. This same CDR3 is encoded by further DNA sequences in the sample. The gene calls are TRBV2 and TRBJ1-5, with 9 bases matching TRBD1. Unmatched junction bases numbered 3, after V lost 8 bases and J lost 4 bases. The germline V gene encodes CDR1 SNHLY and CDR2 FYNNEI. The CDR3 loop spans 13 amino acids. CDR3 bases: TGTGCCAGCGGGGGACAGGGAAATCAGCCCCAGCATTTT. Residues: CASGGQGNQPQHF.

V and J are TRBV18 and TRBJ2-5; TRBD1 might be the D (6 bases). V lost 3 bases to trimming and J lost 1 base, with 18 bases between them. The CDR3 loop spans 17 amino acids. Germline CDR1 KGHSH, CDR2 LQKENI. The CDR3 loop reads CASSPLRIGQSQETQYF. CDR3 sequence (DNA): TGTGCCAGCTCACCTCTCAGAATCGGACAGAGCCAAGAGACCCAGTACTTC.

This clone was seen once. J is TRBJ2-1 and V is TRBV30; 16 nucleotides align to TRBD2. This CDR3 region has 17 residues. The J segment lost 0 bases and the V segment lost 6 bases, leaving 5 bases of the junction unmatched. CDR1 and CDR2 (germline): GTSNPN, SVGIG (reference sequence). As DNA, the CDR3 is TGTGCCTGCCCGGGACTAGCGGGAGGGAGCTCCTACAATGAGCAGTTCTTC. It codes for CACPGLAGGSSYNEQFF.

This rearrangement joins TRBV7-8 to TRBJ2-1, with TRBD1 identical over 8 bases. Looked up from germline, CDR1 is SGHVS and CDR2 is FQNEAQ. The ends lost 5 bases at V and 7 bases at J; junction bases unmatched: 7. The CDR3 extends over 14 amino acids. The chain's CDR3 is CASSPGQVKNEQFF. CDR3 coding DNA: TGTGCCAGCAGCCCGGGACAGGTGAAAAATGAGCAGTTCTTC.

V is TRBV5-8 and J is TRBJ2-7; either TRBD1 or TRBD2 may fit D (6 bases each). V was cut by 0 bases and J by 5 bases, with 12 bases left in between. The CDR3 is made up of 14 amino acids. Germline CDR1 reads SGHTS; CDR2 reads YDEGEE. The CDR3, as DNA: TGTGCCAGCAGCTTGGGGGGGGCGCGGCACGAGCAGTACTTC. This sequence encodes CASSLGGARHEQYF. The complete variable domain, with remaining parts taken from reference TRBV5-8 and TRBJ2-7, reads EAGVTQSPTHLIKTRGQQATLRCSPISGHTSVYWYQQALGLGLQFLLWYDEGEERNRGNFPPRFSGRQFPNYSSELNVNALELEDSALYLCASSLGGARHEQYFGPGTRLTVT.

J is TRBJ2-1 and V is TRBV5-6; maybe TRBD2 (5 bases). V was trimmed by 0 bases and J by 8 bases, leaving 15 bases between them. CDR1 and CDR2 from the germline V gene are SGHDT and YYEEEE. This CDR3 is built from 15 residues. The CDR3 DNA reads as TGTGCCAGCAGCTTGGTCAGCGGCTATTCAGATGAGCAGTTCTTC. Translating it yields CASSLVSGYSDEQFF.

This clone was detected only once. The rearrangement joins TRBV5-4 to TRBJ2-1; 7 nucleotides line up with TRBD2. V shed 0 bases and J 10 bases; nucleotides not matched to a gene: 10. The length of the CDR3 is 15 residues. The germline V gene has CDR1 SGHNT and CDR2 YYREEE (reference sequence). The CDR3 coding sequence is TGTGCCAGCAGCTTGGCGGCTAGCGGTAGTATAGAGCAGTTCTTC. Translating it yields CASSLAASGSIEQFF.

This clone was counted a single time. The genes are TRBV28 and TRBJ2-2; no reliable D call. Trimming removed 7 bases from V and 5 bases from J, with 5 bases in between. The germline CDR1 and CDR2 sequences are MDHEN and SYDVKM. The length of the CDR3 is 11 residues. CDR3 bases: TGTGCCAGCACAGAAACCGGGGAGCTGTTTTTT. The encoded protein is CASTETGELFF.

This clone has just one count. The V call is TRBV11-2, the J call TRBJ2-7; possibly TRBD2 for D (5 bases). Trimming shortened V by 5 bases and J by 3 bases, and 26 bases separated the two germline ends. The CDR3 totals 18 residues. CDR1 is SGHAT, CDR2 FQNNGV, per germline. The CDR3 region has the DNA TGTGCCAGCAGCCCCGGTCCCGCGCGGGTCACTGATCACTACGAGCAGTACTTC. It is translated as CASSPGPARVTDHYEQYF.

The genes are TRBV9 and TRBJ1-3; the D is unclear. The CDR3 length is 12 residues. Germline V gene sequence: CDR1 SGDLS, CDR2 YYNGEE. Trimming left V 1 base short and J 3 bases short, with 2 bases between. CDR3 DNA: TGTGCCAGCAGCGTAAATGGAAACACCATATATTTT. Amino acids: CASSVNGNTIYF.